The 20 T cell receptor beta chains reported below all come from one sample, sequenced in a study of blood T cell repertoires in COVID-19. The assay was immunoSEQ multiplex PCR, and TCRdb's table has in-frame clones only and misses some. Of about 180,000 clones detected, 65% to 90% appear once; the ten largest clones hold around 8.6%. Material for sequencing was peripheral blood. These receptors all stem from a man aged 45-60 years with active or convalescent COVID-19.

This clone has only a few counts. CDR3 sequence reads: CATRSGGGNTEAFF. The CDR3 DNA follows: TGTGCCACACGGTCTGGTGGAGGCAACACTGAAGCTTTCTTT. J is TRBJ1-1 and V is TRBV2, with D hard to call. The CDR3 sequence is 14 residues long. V gave up 10 bases and J gave up 2 bases, with 17 bases separating them. The germline CDR1 and CDR2 sequences are SNHLY and FYNNEI.

With respect to this clone: This specimen includes other DNA sequences encoding the same CDR3. The rearrangement joins TRBV9 to TRBJ2-3, with D uncertain. The germline V gene has CDR1 SGDLS and CDR2 YYNGEE. The CDR3 totals 14 residues. V lost 2 bases and J lost 0, with 7 bases in between. The CDR3 DNA sequence: TGTGCCAGCAGCGTCTCAGTCAGCACAGATACGCAGTATTTT. Amino acid sequence: CASSVSVSTDTQYF.

The chain combines TRBV28 with TRBJ1-3, with D possibly TRBD1 on 5 matching bases. Looked up from germline, CDR1 is MDHEN and CDR2 is SYDVKM. Trimming shortened V by 7 bases and J by 4 bases, and 17 bases separated the two germline ends. The CDR3 contains 15 residues. The CDR3 nucleotides are TGTGCCAGCACTTACCCCCAGGGAACCGGAAACACCATATATTTT. This sequence encodes CASTYPQGTGNTIYF. Variable domain in full (rest from reference TRBV28 and TRBJ1-3): DVKVTQSSRYLVKRTGEKVFLECVQDMDHENMFWYRQDPGLGLRLIYFSYDVKMKEKGDIPEGYSVSREKKERFSLILESASTNQTSMYLCASTYPQGTGNTIYFGEGSWLTVV.

This chain connects TRBV5-4 to TRBJ2-7, with 11 bases that match TRBD2. Germline CDR1 is SGHNT and CDR2 is YYREEE (reference sequence). V trimming: 4 bases; J trimming: 2 bases; junction bases outside the gene matches: 8. This CDR3 is built from 16 residues. CDR3 residues: CASSTYLAGGTYEQYF. The CDR3 DNA reads TGTGCCAGCAGCACCTACCTAGCGGGGGGAACCTACGAGCAGTACTTC.

The chain carries TRBV5-4 and TRBJ2-5; 9 bases map to TRBD2. CDR3 length: 19 residues. The trim removed 4 bases at V and 5 bases at J, leaving 21 bases unmatched. CDR1 and CDR2 (germline): SGHNT, YYREEE (reference sequence). CDR3 region: CASSAARRGAGGGIETQYF. Written as DNA, the CDR3 is TGTGCCAGCAGCGCTGCCCGAAGGGGGGCGGGAGGGGGCATCGAGACCCAGTACTTC.

This clone came up once. The CDR3 loop reads CASSSSTGTGAEQYF. The CDR3 DNA reads TGCGCCAGCAGCTCATCTACCGGGACAGGGGCCGAGCAGTACTTC. The chain recombines TRBV5-1 with TRBJ2-7; 10 nucleotides agree with TRBD1. The ends lost 3 bases at V and 6 bases at J; junction bases unmatched: 9. Germline loops: CDR1 SGHRS, CDR2 YFSETQ. CDR3 length: 15 amino acids.

The J gene is TRBJ2-3, the V gene TRBV24-1; 7 bases align to TRBD2. The CDR3 is 15 amino acids. From germline, CDR1 is KGHDR and CDR2 SFDVKD. The ends lost 6 bases at V and 0 bases at J; junction bases unmatched: 5. The CDR3 bases are TGTGCCACCAGTCACGGGAGGACTAGCACAGATACGCAGTATTTT. Translated, it gives CATSHGRTSTDTQYF.

The chain joins TRBV28 to TRBJ2-7, with D unresolved. The CDR3 runs to 13 residues. Germline CDR1 and CDR2: MDHEN and SYDVKM. Trimming removed 4 bases from V and 2 bases from J, with 9 bases in between. CDR3 in amino acids: CASSSGFPYEQYF. The CDR3 DNA reads TGTGCCAGCAGTTCCGGGTTCCCCTACGAGCAGTACTTC.

Only one count was recorded for this clone. The chain uses TRBV19 and TRBJ2-1, with TRBD2 matching 10 bases. CDR1 and CDR2 from the germline V gene are LNHDA and SQIVND (reference sequence). This CDR3 comprises 15 residues. The junction had 5 bases not matched to a gene; V was cut back by 3 bases and J by 6 bases. The CDR3 is CASSIMASGGNEQFF. In DNA, the CDR3 is TGTGCCAGTAGTATCATGGCTAGCGGGGGCAATGAGCAGTTCTTC.

This chain uses TRBV6-5 with TRBJ2-1; TRBD2 matches 11 bases. In germline, CDR1 is MNHEY, CDR2 SVGAGI. This CDR3 contains 16 residues. V gave up 4 bases and J gave up 3 bases; unmatched junction bases: 5. The chain's CDR3 is CASSSSGRTIYNEQFF. CDR3 sequence (DNA): TGTGCCAGCAGTTCTAGCGGGAGGACCATCTACAATGAGCAGTTCTTC.

The J gene is TRBJ2-7, the V gene TRBV24-1; a weak D match, TRBD1 (6 bases). Germline CDR1 KGHDR, CDR2 SFDVKD. The CDR3 is made up of 16 amino acids. With 5 bases removed from V and 4 bases from J, the gap between germline ends came to 20 bases. CDR3 nucleotide sequence: TGTGCCACCAGTGCCAGAGCCGGGACAAGTAGATACGAGCAGTACTTC. It encodes CATSARAGTSRYEQYF.

This chain joins TRBV4-1 and TRBJ2-3, with TRBD2 identical over 11 bases. This CDR3 contains 17 residues. V trimming: 0 bases; J trimming: 7 bases; junction bases outside the gene matches: 9. Germline values: CDR1 MGHRA, CDR2 YSYEKL. This CDR3 reads CASSQDGRSGGANTQYF. The DNA of the CDR3 is TGCGCCAGCAGCCAAGATGGTCGTAGCGGGGGGGCCAATACGCAGTATTTT.

The genes are TRBV10-1 and TRBJ2-1; D is unclear. The CDR3 sequence is 13 residues long. V lost 2 bases to trimming and J lost 5 bases, with 7 bases between them. The germline V gene has CDR1 WNHNN and CDR2 SYGVQD (reference sequence). In DNA, the CDR3 is TGCGCCAGCAGTGAGGAGCCGGACAATGAGCAGTTCTTC. Translated, it gives CASSEEPDNEQFF.

This rearrangement joins TRBV6-6 to TRBJ2-7, with 11 nucleotides matching TRBD1. The CDR3 covers 13 residues. Germline CDR1 and CDR2: MNHNY and SVGAGI (reference sequence). Losses at the gene ends were 10 bases for V and 3 bases for J; bases not matched to a gene: 5. CDR3 sequence (DNA): TGTGCCACTGGGACAGGGGGAAGCTACGAGCAGTACTTC. Translating it yields CATGTGGSYEQYF.

This chain links TRBV6-4 with TRBJ2-3; 8 bases are a match to TRBD2. Per germline, CDR1 MRHNA and CDR2 SNTAGT. The CDR3 consists of 14 residues. Trimming took 6 bases from V and 2 from J; bases not matched to a gene: 4. In DNA form, the CDR3 reads TGTGCCAGCAGCACGGGGGGGATCACAGATACGCAGTATTTT. Its translation is CASSTGGITDTQYF.

The rearrangement uses TRBV29-1 and TRBJ2-5; TRBD1 matches at 7 bases. The CDR3 consists of 13 residues. Trimming at V came to 3 bases and at J to 4 bases, leaving 5 bases not matched to a gene. Germline values: CDR1 SQVTM, CDR2 ANQGSEA. DNA of the CDR3: TGCAGCGTTGATAAGGGGGCAGGAGAGACCCAGTACTTC. The encoded protein is CSVDKGAGETQYF.

The chain is built from TRBV18 and TRBJ2-1; 7 bases align to TRBD2. Germline values: CDR1 KGHSH, CDR2 LQKENI. After removal of 0 bases from V and 7 bases from J, the junction contained 9 bases not matched to a gene. CDR3 size: 16 residues. This CDR3 reads CASSPPVRAGGNEQFF. The DNA of the CDR3 is TGTGCCAGCTCACCACCGGTTAGGGCCGGGGGGAATGAGCAGTTCTTC.

This clone was found once. CDR3 in DNA: TGTGCCAGCAGCTTGTGGACAGGGGGTATAGATACGCAGTATTTT. It specifies CASSLWTGGIDTQYF. This chain links TRBV5-4 with TRBJ2-3, with TRBD1 identical over 10 bases. Germline CDR1 SGHNT, CDR2 YYREEE (reference sequence). This CDR3 contains 15 residues. The V gene end was trimmed by 1 base and the J gene end by 5 bases; junction bases not matched to a gene: 4.

The chain carries TRBV3-1 (or the pseudogene TRBV3-2) and TRBJ1-1; perhaps TRBD1 as D (6 bases). The ends were cut back, 7 bases at V and 6 bases at J, with 12 bases in the middle. The CDR3 runs to 12 residues. Germline lookup yields CDR1 LGHDT and CDR2 YNNKEL (reference sequence). The CDR3 DNA is TGTGCCAGCAATGAACAGGGAGCTGAAGCTTTCTTT. It encodes CASNEQGAEAFF.

The rearrangement links TRBV7-2 to TRBJ1-1; tentative D call: TRBD1 (5 bases). The V end lost 6 bases, the J end lost 0 bases, and 14 bases lay between the germline ends. Germline CDR1 reads SGHTA; CDR2 reads FQGNSA. This CDR3 contains 15 residues. CDR3 loop: CASSQPGLMNTEAFF. Written as DNA, the CDR3 is TGTGCCAGCAGTCAGCCGGGACTAATGAACACTGAAGCTTTCTTT. Full variable domain (outside the CDR3, taken from reference TRBV7-2 and TRBJ1-1): GAGVSQSPSNKVTEKGKDVELRCDPISGHTALYWYRQSLGQGLEFLIYFQGNSAPDKSGLPSDRFSAERTGGSVSTLTIQRTQQEDSAVYLCASSQPGLMNTEAFFGQGTRLTVV.